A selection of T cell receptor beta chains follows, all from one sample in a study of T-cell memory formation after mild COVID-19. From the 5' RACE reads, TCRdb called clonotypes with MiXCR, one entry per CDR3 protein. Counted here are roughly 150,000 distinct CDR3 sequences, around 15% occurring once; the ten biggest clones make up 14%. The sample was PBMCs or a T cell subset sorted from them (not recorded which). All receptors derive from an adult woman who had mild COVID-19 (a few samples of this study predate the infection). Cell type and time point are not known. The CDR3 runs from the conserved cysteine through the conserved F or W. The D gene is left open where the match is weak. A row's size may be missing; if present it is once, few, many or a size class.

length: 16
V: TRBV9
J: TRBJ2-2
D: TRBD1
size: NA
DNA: TGTGCCAGCAGCGTGGGGGACAGGTCTTACACCGGGGAGCTGTTTTTT
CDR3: CASSVGDRSYTGELFF

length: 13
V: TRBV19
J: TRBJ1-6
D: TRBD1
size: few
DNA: TGTGCCAGTGGGGACAGGAGAAATTCACCCCTCCACTTT
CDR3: CASGDRRNSPLHF

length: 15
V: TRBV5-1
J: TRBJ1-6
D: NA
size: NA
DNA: TGCGCCAGCAGCTTGAGGGGCGAGGGGTATTCACCCCTCCACTTT
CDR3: CASSLRGEGYSPLHF

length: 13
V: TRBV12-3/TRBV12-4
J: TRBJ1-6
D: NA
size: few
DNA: TGTGCCAGCAGTTCGCGTCTCGGGGCACCCCTCCACTTT
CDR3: CASSSRLGAPLHF

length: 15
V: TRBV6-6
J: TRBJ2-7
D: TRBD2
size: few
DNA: TGTGCCAGCAGTTACGGGCGGACTAGCCGTGGCGAGCAGTACTTC
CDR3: CASSYGRTSRGEQYF

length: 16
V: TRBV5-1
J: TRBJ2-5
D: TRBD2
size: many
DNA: TGCGCCAGCAGCAGGACTAGCGGGGGCCAGGGGACGGCCCAGTACTTC
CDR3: CASSRTSGGQGTAQYF

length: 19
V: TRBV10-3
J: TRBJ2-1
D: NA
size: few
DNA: TGTGCCATCAGTGAGTCCACACTAGCTGCTGTTGAGGTCTACAATGAGCAGTTCTTC
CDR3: CAISESTLAAVEVYNEQFF

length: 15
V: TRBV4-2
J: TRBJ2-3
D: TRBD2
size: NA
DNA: TGTGCCAGCAGCCAGGAGGGACTAGCGTCAGGTACGCAGTATTTT
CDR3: CASSQEGLASGTQYF

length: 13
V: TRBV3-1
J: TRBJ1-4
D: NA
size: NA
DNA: TGTGCCAGCAGCCCGTACGCTTATGAAAAACTGTTTTTT
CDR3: CASSPYAYEKLFF

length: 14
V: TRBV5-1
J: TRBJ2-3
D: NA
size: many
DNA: TGCGCCAGCAGCCCCAAGCTATTCACAGATACGCAGTATTTT
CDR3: CASSPKLFTDTQYF

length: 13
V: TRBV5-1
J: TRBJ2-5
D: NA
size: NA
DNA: TGCGCCAGCAGCTTAAGACAGCGGGAGACCCAGTACTTC
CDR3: CASSLRQRETQYF

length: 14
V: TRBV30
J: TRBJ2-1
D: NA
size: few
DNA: TGTGCCTGGAGTACCGGGACCCCCGGGGGTGAGCAGTTCTTC
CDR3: CAWSTGTPGGEQFF

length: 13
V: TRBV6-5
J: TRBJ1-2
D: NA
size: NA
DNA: TGTGCCAGCAGTTACTCAGACCGATATGGCTACACCTTC
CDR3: CASSYSDRYGYTF

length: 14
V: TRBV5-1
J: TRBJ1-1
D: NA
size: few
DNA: TGCGCCAGCAGCCGGCAGGGCGGAAACACTGAAGCTTTCTTT
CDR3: CASSRQGGNTEAFF

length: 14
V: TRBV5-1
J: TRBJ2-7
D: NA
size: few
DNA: TGCGCCAGCAGCTTTCGACAGGAACCCTACGAGCAGTACTTC
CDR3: CASSFRQEPYEQYF

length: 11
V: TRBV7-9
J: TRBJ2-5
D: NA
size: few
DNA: TGTGCCAGCAGCTTAATTGAGACCCAGTACTTC
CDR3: CASSLIETQYF

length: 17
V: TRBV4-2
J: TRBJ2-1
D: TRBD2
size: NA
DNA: TGTGCCAGCAGCCAAGATTGGACTAGCGGGAGTTATTATGAGCAGTTCTTC
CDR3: CASSQDWTSGSYYEQFF

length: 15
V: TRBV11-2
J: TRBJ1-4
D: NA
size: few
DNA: TGTGCCAGCAGCTTAGGCCAGGGAGTGAATGAAAAACTGTTTTTT
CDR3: CASSLGQGVNEKLFF

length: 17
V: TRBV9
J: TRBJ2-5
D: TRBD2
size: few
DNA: TGTGCCAGCAGCGTAGGAGCCGGGACTAGCGGCCAAGAGACCCAGTACTTC
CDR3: CASSVGAGTSGQETQYF

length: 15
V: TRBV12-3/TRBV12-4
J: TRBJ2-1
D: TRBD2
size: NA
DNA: TGTGCCAGCAGTGTGGGACTAGCGGGAGTAGGAGAGCAGTTCTTC
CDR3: CASSVGLAGVGEQFF

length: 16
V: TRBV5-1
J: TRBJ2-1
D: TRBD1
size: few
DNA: TGCGCCAGCAGATCTGGGACAGGGGGCAGATACAATGAGCAGTTCTTC
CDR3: CASRSGTGGRYNEQFF

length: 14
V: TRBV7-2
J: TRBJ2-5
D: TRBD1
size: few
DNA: TGTGCCAGCAGCCCCCCCGGACAGGGGAGGACCCAGTACTTC
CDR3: CASSPPGQGRTQYF

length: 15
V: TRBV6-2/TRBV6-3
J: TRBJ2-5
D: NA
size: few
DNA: TGTGCCAGCAGCCCCCGGGGGGCCGTTTCAGAGACCCAGTACTTC
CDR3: CASSPRGAVSETQYF

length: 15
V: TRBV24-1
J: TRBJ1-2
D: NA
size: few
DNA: TGTGCCACCAGTGATGGGGCCCTAGGGAACTATGGCTACACCTTC
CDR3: CATSDGALGNYGYTF

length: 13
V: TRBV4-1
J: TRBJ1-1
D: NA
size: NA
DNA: TGCGCCAGCAGCCAAGGAGCGTACAGGGAAGCTTTCTTT
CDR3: CASSQGAYREAFF

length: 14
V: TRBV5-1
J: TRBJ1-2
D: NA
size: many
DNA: TGCGCCAGCAGCCAACTTACCCCGGACTATGGCTACACCTTC
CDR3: CASSQLTPDYGYTF

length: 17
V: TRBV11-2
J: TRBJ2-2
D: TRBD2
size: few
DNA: TGTGCCAGCATCCCTAGCGGGGGGGTCGCGAACACCGGGGAGCTGTTTTTT
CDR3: CASIPSGGVANTGELFF

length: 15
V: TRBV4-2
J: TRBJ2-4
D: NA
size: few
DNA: TGTGCCAGCAGCCAAGGCCTTGGGTCCGAAAACATTCAGTACTTC
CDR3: CASSQGLGSENIQYF

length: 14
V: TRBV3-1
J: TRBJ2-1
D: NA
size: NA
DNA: TGTGCCAGCAGCCAAGAGGGGGCGCGGACTGAGCAGTTCTTC
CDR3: CASSQEGARTEQFF

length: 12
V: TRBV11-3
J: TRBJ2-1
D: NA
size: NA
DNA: TGTGCCAGCAGCAGAACCGGGGATGAGCAGTTCTTC
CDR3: CASSRTGDEQFF

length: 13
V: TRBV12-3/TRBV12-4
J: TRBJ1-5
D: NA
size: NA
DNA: TGTGCCAGCAGACTATCTAGCAATCAGCCCCAGCATTTT
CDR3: CASRLSSNQPQHF

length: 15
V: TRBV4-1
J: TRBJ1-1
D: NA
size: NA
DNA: TGCGCCAGCAGCCAAGATCTTTTTTTTTACTCTGAAGCTTTCTTT
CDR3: CASSQDLFFYSEAFF

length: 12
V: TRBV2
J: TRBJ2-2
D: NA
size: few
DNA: TGTGCCAGCGCAGACAGTCTGGGGGAGCTGTTTTTT
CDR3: CASADSLGELFF

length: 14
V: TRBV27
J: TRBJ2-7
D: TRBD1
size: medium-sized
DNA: TGTGCCAGCGCAGGACAGGCCTCCTCCTACGAGCAGTACTTC
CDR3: CASAGQASSYEQYF

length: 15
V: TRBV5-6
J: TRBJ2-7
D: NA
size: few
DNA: TGTGCCAGCAGCTCCGGGACCAAAGGGATCCACGAGCAGTACTTC
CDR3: CASSSGTKGIHEQYF

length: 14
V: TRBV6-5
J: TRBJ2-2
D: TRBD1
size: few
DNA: TGTGCCAGTTGGGACAGGGCGAACACCGGGGAGCTGTTTTTT
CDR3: CASWDRANTGELFF

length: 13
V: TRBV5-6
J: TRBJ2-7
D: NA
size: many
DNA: TGTGCCAGCAGCTTGGCGTCTAGCTACGAGCAGTACTTC
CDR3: CASSLASSYEQYF

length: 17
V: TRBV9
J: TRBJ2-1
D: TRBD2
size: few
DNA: TGTGCCAGCAGCGTAGGGACTAGCGGGGTTGGATACAATGAGCAGTTCTTC
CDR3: CASSVGTSGVGYNEQFF

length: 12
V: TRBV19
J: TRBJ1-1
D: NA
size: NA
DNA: TGTGCCAGTAGCTACAGGGAAACTGAAGCTTTCTTT
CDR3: CASSYRETEAFF

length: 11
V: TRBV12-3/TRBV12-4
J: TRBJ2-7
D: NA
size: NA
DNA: TGTGCCAGCAGTTTGGGTTTGGAGCAGTACTTC
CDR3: CASSLGLEQYF

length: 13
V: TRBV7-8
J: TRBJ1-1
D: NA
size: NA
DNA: TGTGCCAGCAGCTTAGCGACGAACACTGAAGCTTTCTTT
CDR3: CASSLATNTEAFF

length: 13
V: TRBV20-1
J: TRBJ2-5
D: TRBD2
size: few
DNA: TGCAGTGCCCGCGGGACTACCCAAGAGACCCAGTACTTC
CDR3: CSARGTTQETQYF

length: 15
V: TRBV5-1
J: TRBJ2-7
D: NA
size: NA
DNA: TGCGCCAGCAGCTTCGTCGACAAAACGATAAACGAGCAGTACTTC
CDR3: CASSFVDKTINEQYF

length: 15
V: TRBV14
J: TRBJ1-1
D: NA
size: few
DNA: TGTGCCAGCAGCCAAGATGTGGGATTGAACACTGAAGCTTTCTTT
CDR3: CASSQDVGLNTEAFF